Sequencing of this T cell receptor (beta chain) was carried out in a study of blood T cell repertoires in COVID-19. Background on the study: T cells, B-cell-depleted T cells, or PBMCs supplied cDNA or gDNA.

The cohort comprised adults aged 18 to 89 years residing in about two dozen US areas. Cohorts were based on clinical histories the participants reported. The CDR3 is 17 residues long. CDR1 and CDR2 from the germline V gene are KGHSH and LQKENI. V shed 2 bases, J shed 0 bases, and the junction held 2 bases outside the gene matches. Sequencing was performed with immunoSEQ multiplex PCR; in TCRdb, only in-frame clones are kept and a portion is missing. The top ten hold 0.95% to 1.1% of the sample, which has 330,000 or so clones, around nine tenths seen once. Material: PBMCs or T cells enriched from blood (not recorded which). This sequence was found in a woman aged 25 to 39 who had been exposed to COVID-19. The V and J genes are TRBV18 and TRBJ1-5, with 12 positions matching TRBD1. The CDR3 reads CASSPGGQGASNQPQHF. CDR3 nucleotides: TGTGCCAGCTCACCAGGGGGACAGGGGGCTAGCAATCAGCCCCAGCATTTT.